The rows below give T cell receptor beta chains drawn from one sample of a study of beta chain features in type 1 diabetes. Repertoires were generated with immunoSEQ multiplex PCR, while TCRdb's copy carries only in-frame clones and drops some. The data contain some 150,000 clones, 9% to 10% of them seen just once; the ten biggest clones take up 0.7%. The sequenced sample was central memory CD4+ T cells from blood. These receptors were collected from a woman younger than 45 with type 1 diabetes. CDR3s include the opening cysteine and the closing phenylalanine or tryptophan. The order of the fields is clone size, V gene, D gene, J gene, CDR3 DNA, CDR3 protein. The D gene is left open where the match is weak. Clone size is stated in some rows and not others, as once, few, many or a class when expanded.

NA	TRBV14	TRBD2	TRBJ2-7	TGTGCCAGCAGCCAACTTGGACTAGCGGGAGGCTACGAGCAGTACTTC	CASSQLGLAGGYEQYF
few	TRBV29-1	NA	TRBJ2-5	TGCAGCGTTCCCGGTGGACTCCAAGAGACCCAGTACTTC	CSVPGGLQETQYF
NA	TRBV6-5	NA	TRBJ1-2	TGTGCCAGCTATTCTCTTAACTATGGCTACACCTTC	CASYSLNYGYTF
NA	TRBV5-1	TRBD1	TRBJ2-7	TGCGCCAGCAGCTGGGACAGGGGCTACGAGCAGTACTTC	CASSWDRGYEQYF
NA	TRBV11-2	NA	TRBJ2-3	TGTGCCAGCAGCTTATACGGGGTGGGAAGCACAGATACGCAGTATTTT	CASSLYGVGSTDTQYF
NA	TRBV30	NA	TRBJ2-7	TGTGCCTGGAGTCACGGGAACTCCTACGAGCAGTACTTC	CAWSHGNSYEQYF
NA	TRBV7-3	TRBD2	TRBJ2-5	TGTGCCAGCAGCCGGGGACTAGATGAGACCCAGTACTTC	CASSRGLDETQYF
NA	TRBV19	TRBD2	TRBJ2-2	TGTGCCAGTGCCGAAGCGGGAGGCGCGAACACCGGGGAGCTGTTTTTT	CASAEAGGANTGELFF
NA	TRBV6-5	TRBD2	TRBJ2-5	TGTGCCAGCAGTTCCGGACTAGGTGGGACCCAGTACTTC	CASSSGLGGTQYF
NA	TRBV7-6	TRBD1	TRBJ2-7	TGTGCCAGCACCCCCGGGACAGGGTTTCGCGAGCAGTACTTC	CASTPGTGFREQYF
few	TRBV7-9	TRBD1	TRBJ1-2	TGTGCCAGCAGCTGGATCTCCGACAGGGCAAACCATGGCTACACCTTC	CASSWISDRANHGYTF
few	TRBV4-1	TRBD1	TRBJ2-3	TGCGCCAGCAGCCAAAGTACAGGGGGCGCGTATACGCAGTATTTT	CASSQSTGGAYTQYF
NA	TRBV5-4	NA	TRBJ2-1	TGTGCCAGCAGCTTCACGGAGCTTGAGCAGTTCTTC	CASSFTELEQFF
few	TRBV5-4	TRBD1	TRBJ1-4	TGTGCCAGCAGCGAGGAGGGACAGGGAAATGAAAAACTGTTTTTT	CASSEEGQGNEKLFF
NA	TRBV28	TRBD1	TRBJ2-1	TGTGCCAGCAGTGTGATACCTCGGACAGGGAATAACAATGAGCAGTTCTTC	CASSVIPRTGNNNEQFF
few	TRBV5-1	NA	TRBJ1-2	TGCGCCAGCAGCCTAGATGCGACCTATGGCTACACCTTC	CASSLDATYGYTF
many	TRBV29-1	TRBD1	TRBJ2-7	TGCAGCGCCGGGACAGCCCTCTACGAGCAGTACTTC	CSAGTALYEQYF
few	TRBV28	NA	TRBJ2-1	TGTGCCAGCAGATCAGGTTCACCGAGCTCCTACAATGAGCAGTTCTTC	CASRSGSPSSYNEQFF
NA	TRBV6-1	NA	TRBJ1-5	TGTGCCAGCAGTACCTATAGCAATCAGCCCCAGCATTTT	CASSTYSNQPQHF
NA	TRBV19	TRBD1	TRBJ1-2	TGTGCCAGTAGTTCCCTGACAGGGGCCTCTGGTGGCTACACCTTC	CASSSLTGASGGYTF
NA	TRBV4-2	TRBD1	TRBJ1-1	TGTGCCAGCAGCCCGGGACAGGGGGCCATGAACACTGAAGCTTTCTTT	CASSPGQGAMNTEAFF
NA	TRBV11-2	TRBD1	TRBJ2-5	TGTGCCAGCAGCCCTGGGACAGCAAAAGAGACCCAGTACTTC	CASSPGTAKETQYF
NA	TRBV29-1	NA	TRBJ2-7	TGCAGCGTTGAAGATAAGTGGGGGCTTGACAACGAGCAGTACTTC	CSVEDKWGLDNEQYF
few	TRBV6-5	NA	TRBJ2-7	TGTGCCAGCAGTGTCAGGGGAGGGGGTCCCTACGAGCAGTACTTC	CASSVRGGGPYEQYF
NA	TRBV6-1	TRBD2	TRBJ2-7	TGTGCCAGCAGTGTGCGGGAGGACTACGAGCAGTACTTC	CASSVREDYEQYF
NA	TRBV30	NA	TRBJ1-3	TGTGCCGGGAAAAATACGGGAGGAAACACCATATATTTT	CAGKNTGGNTIYF
few	TRBV7-9	TRBD1	TRBJ1-2	TGTGCCAGCAGCTTGGGACAGGGGGCCTATGGCTACACCTTC	CASSLGQGAYGYTF
NA	TRBV30	TRBD1	TRBJ1-3	TGTGCCTGGAGTCCCGGGACAGGGGTTTTCACCATATATTTT	CAWSPGTGVFTIYF
few	TRBV27	NA	TRBJ2-1	TGTGCCAGCAGTACCCCTAATCTTCGAGAGCAGTTCTTC	CASSTPNLREQFF
NA	TRBV2	NA	TRBJ1-2	TGTGCCAGCCTTTTCCATCTAAATGACTATGGCTACACCTTC	CASLFHLNDYGYTF
NA	TRBV2	TRBD2	TRBJ2-1	TGTGCCAGCAGTTTGGCGGGAGACCACAATGAGCAGTTCTTC	CASSLAGDHNEQFF
NA	TRBV21-1	NA	TRBJ2-6	TGTGCCAGCAGCAAAGCGGAGGGTTCTGGGGCCAACGTCCTGACTTTC	CASSKAEGSGANVLTF
few	TRBV5-1	TRBD1	TRBJ2-7	TGCGCCAGCAGCGGAGGGACAGGGGGGAACGAGCAGTACTTC	CASSGGTGGNEQYF
few	TRBV2	NA	TRBJ1-1	TGTGCCAGCAATGCCAATAGGAACACTGAAGCTTTCTTT	CASNANRNTEAFF
NA	TRBV28	TRBD1	TRBJ1-2	TGTGCCAGCAGGACCGGACAGGGGAGCTATGGCTACACCTTC	CASRTGQGSYGYTF
few	TRBV18	TRBD1	TRBJ2-3	TGTGCCAGCGGAGGACAGGGTTTAACAGATACGCAGTATTTT	CASGGQGLTDTQYF
NA	TRBV6-1	NA	TRBJ2-5	TGTGCCACCCAGGGCCTGTACGTGGAGACCCAGTACTTC	CATQGLYVETQYF
NA	TRBV15	NA	TRBJ2-3	TGTGCCACCAGCAGAGAATTCGGGATTAGCACAGATACGCAGTATTTT	CATSREFGISTDTQYF
NA	TRBV5-6	NA	TRBJ1-2	TGTGCCAGCAGCCTACACTATGGCTACACCTTC	CASSLHYGYTF
NA	TRBV11-2	NA	TRBJ2-7	TGTGCCAGCGGTAAGGGAGCCGCTTCCTACGAGCAGTACTTC	CASGKGAASYEQYF
NA	TRBV18	TRBD2	TRBJ2-7	TGTGCCAGCTCATCATGGACTAGCGGGAGAAGATCCGAGCAGTACTTC	CASSSWTSGRRSEQYF
NA	TRBV7-2	TRBD1	TRBJ2-7	TGTGCCAGCAGCTTAGTTGGGACAGGGGCGAGGGAGCAGTACTTC	CASSLVGTGAREQYF
few	TRBV9	TRBD1	TRBJ1-4	TGTGCCAGCAGCGTACGGGGACAGGGCTGGGAAAAACTGTTTTTT	CASSVRGQGWEKLFF
NA	TRBV7-9	NA	TRBJ1-1	TGTGCCAGCAGTTTATCGTCGGCTGAAGCTTTCTTT	CASSLSSAEAFF
NA	TRBV7-3	TRBD2	TRBJ2-5	TGTGCCAGCAGCGGGGGGGGACAAGAGACCCAGTACTTC	CASSGGGQETQYF
NA	TRBV4-1	NA	TRBJ2-1	TGCGCCAGCAGCCCGGGACTGAGGGATTACAATGAGCAGTTCTTC	CASSPGLRDYNEQFF
few	TRBV18	NA	TRBJ1-4	TGTGCCAGCTCAGTAAGAGCGATAGCAACTAATGAAAAACTGTTTTTT	CASSVRAIATNEKLFF
NA	TRBV5-8	NA	TRBJ2-5	TGTGCCAGCAGCTCCGGGTTCCAAGAGACCCAGTACTTC	CASSSGFQETQYF
NA	TRBV27	TRBD2	TRBJ2-3	TGTGCCAGCAGTCTCCTGACTAGCGGGACATATACGCAGTATTTT	CASSLLTSGTYTQYF
NA	TRBV27	NA	TRBJ1-1	TGTGCCAGCAAAAACGACAGGAACACTGAAGCTTTCTTT	CASKNDRNTEAFF
NA	TRBV30	NA	TRBJ1-1	TGTGCCTGGAAGATGGGGGGAGGCACTGAAGCTTTCTTT	CAWKMGGGTEAFF
few	TRBV27	TRBD2	TRBJ2-5	TGTGCCAGCAGTCCCAGCCTAGCGGGAGGAGAGACCCAGTACTTC	CASSPSLAGGETQYF